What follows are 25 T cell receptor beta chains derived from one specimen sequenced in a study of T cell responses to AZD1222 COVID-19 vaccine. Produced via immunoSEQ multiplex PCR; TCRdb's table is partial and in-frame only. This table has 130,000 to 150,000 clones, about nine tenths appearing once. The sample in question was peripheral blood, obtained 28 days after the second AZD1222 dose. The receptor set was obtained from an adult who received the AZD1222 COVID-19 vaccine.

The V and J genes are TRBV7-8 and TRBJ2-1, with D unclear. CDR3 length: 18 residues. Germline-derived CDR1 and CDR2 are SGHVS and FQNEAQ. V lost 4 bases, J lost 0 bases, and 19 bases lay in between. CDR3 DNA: TGTGCCAGCAGCTCCTGGACGTTACAATATAGCTCCTACAATGAGCAGTTCTTC. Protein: CASSSWTLQYSSYNEQFF.

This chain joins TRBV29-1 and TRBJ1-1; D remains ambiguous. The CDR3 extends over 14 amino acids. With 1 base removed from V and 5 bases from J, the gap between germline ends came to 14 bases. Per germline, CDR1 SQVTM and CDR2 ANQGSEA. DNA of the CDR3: TGCAGCGTTGAAGTCCCGGGAATGAGGACTGAAGCTTTCTTT. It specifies CSVEVPGMRTEAFF.

CDR3 nucleotides: TGCGCCAGCAGCCCCGGACAGAGCAACTACAATGAGCAGTTCTTC. Translation gives CASSPGQSNYNEQFF. The V and J genes are TRBV5-1 and TRBJ2-1; TRBD1 might be the D (6 bases). Trimming shortened V by 4 bases and J by 3 bases, and 14 bases separated the two germline ends. Germline V gives CDR1 SGHRS, CDR2 YFSETQ. The CDR3 length is 15 residues. Full variable domain (remainder filled in from reference TRBV5-1 and TRBJ2-1): KAGVTQTPRYLIKTRGQQVTLSCSPISGHRSVSWYQQTPGQGLQFLFEYFSETQRNKGNFPGRFSGRQFSNSRSEMNVSTLELGDSALYLCASSPGQSNYNEQFFGPGTRLTVL.

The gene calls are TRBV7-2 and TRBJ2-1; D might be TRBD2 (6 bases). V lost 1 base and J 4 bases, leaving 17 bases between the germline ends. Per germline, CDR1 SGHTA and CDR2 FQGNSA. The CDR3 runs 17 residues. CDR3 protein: CASSLEERGLMYNEQFF. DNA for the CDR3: TGTGCCAGCAGCTTAGAAGAAAGAGGACTAATGTACAATGAGCAGTTCTTC.

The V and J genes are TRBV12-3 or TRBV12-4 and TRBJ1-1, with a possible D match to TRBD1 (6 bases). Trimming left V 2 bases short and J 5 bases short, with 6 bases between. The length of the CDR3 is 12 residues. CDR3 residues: CASSLRGTEAFF. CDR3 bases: TGTGCCAGCAGTTTAAGGGGGACTGAAGCTTTCTTT.

Here the CDR3 reads CATRDRENTEAFF. CDR3 nucleotide sequence: TGTGCCACCAGAGACAGAGAAAACACTGAAGCTTTCTTT. The chain employs TRBV24-1 and TRBJ1-1; possible D gene TRBD1, 5 bases. The CDR3 is 13 amino acids. Germline V lookup: CDR1 KGHDR, CDR2 SFDVKD. With 7 bases removed from V and 2 bases from J, the gap between germline ends came to 10 bases.

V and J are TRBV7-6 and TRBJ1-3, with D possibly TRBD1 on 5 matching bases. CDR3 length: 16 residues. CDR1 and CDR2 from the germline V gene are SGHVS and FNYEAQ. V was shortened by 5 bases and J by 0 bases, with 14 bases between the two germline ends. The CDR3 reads CASSPPGGISGNTIYF. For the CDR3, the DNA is TGTGCCAGCAGCCCTCCCGGGGGGATCTCTGGAAACACCATATATTTT.

In DNA form, the CDR3 reads TGTGCCAGCAGCTTAGTTCTAGCTGACAATGAGCAGTTCTTC. Protein sequence: CASSLVLADNEQFF. The chain links TRBV7-8 to TRBJ2-1; the D gene is possibly TRBD2 (5 bases). Trimming removed 1 base from V and 5 bases from J, with 9 bases in between. The CDR3 totals 14 residues. CDR1 and CDR2 from the germline V gene are SGHVS and FQNEAQ.

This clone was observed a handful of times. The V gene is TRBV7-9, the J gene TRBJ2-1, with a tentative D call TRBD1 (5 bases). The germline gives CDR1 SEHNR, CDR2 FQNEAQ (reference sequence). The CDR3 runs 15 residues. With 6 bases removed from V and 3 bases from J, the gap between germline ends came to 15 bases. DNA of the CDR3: TGTGCCAGCAGTCCCCCTCTGGACATCTACAATGAGCAGTTCTTC. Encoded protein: CASSPPLDIYNEQFF.

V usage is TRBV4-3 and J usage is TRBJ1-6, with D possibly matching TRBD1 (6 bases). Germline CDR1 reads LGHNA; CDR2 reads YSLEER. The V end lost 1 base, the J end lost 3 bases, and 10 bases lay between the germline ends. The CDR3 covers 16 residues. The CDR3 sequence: CASSQGQAGYNSPLHF. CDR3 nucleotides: TGCGCCAGCAGCCAAGGACAGGCCGGCTATAATTCACCCCTCCACTTT.

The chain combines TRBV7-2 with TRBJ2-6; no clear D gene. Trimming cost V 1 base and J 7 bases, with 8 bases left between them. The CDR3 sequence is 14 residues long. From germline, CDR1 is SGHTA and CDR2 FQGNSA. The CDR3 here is CASSLDGLANVLTF. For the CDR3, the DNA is TGTGCCAGCAGCTTAGACGGTTTAGCCAACGTCCTGACTTTC.

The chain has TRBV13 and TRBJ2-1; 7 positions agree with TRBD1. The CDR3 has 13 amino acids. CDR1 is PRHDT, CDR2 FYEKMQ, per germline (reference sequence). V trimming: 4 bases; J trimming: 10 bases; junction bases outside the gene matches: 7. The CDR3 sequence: CASSSSTGAEQFF. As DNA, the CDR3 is TGTGCCAGCAGCTCGAGTACAGGGGCGGAGCAGTTCTTC.

CDR3 amino acids: CASSASQGAEAFF. CDR3 nucleotides: TGTGCCAGCAGTGCATCCCAGGGGGCTGAAGCTTTCTTT. This chain connects TRBV6-4 to TRBJ1-1; TRBD1 matches 7 bases. The CDR3 length is 13 residues. CDR1 and CDR2 (germline): MRHNA, SNTAGT. V was clipped by 4 bases and J by 6 bases; unmatched bases: 5.

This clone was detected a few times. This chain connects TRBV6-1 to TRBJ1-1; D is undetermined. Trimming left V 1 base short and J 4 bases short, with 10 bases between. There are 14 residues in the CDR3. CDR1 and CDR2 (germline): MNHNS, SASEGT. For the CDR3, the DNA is TGTGCCAGCAGTGAAGGCGGGAGGCCCACTGAAGCTTTCTTT. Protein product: CASSEGGRPTEAFF.

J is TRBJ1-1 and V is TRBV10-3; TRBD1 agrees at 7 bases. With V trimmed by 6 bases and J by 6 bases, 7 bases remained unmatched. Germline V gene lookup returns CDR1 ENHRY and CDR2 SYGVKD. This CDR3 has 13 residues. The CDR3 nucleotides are TGTGCCATCAGCCGCGACAGGGAAGCTGAAGCTTTCTTT. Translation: CAISRDREAEAFF.

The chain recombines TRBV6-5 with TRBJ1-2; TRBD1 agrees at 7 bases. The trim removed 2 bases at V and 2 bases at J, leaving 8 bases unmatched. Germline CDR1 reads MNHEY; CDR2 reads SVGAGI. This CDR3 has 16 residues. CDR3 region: CASSYLTGAGNYGYTF. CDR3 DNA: TGTGCCAGCAGTTACCTCACAGGGGCAGGGAACTATGGCTACACCTTC.

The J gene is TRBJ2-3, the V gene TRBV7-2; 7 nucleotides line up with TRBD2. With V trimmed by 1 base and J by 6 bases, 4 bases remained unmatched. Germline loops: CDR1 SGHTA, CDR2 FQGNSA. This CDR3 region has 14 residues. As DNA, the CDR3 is TGTGCCAGCAGCTTAGTCGGGAGGATTGATACGCAGTATTTT. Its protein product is CASSLVGRIDTQYF. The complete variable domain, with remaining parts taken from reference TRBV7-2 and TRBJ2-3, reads GAGVSQSPSNKVTEKGKDVELRCDPISGHTALYWYRQSLGQGLEFLIYFQGNSAPDKSGLPSDRFSAERTGGSVSTLTIQRTQQEDSAVYLCASSLVGRIDTQYFGPGTRLTVL.

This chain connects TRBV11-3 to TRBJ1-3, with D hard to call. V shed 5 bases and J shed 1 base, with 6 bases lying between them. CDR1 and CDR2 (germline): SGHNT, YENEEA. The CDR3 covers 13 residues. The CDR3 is CASSRMSGNTIYF. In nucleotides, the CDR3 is TGTGCCAGCAGCCGGATGTCTGGAAACACCATATATTTT.

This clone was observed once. For the CDR3, the DNA is TGTGCCAGCAGTTACTCCATCAGTGCTCCAAGAAACACCATATATTTT. The encoded protein is CASSYSISAPRNTIYF. The chain uses TRBV6-6 and TRBJ1-3; D is undetermined. The CDR3 covers 16 residues. Germline assignment: CDR1 MNHNY and CDR2 SVGAGI (reference sequence). Trimming pared 0 bases from V and 5 bases from J, leaving 14 bases between.

CDR3 DNA sequence: TGTGCCAGTAGTATTGGGACAGTAAATTCACCCCTCCACTTT. As protein: CASSIGTVNSPLHF. The chain uses TRBV19 and TRBJ1-6; TRBD1 matches at 7 bases. Germline CDR1 reads LNHDA; CDR2 reads SQIVND (reference sequence). The J segment lost 7 bases and the V segment lost 3 bases, leaving 3 bases of the junction unmatched. CDR3 size: 14 residues.

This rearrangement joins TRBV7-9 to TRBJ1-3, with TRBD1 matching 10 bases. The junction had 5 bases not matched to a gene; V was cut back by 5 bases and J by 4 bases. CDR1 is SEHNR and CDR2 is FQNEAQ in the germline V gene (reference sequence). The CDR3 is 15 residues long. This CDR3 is CASSADRGRGNTIYF. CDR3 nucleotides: TGTGCCAGCAGCGCAGACAGGGGGCGAGGAAACACCATATATTTT.

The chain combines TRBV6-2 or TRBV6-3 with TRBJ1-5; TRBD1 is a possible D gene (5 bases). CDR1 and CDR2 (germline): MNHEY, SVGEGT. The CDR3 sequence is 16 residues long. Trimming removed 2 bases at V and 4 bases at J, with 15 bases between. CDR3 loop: CASSYALGGSNQPQHF. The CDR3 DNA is TGTGCCAGCAGTTACGCACTTGGGGGTTCTAATCAGCCCCAGCATTTT.

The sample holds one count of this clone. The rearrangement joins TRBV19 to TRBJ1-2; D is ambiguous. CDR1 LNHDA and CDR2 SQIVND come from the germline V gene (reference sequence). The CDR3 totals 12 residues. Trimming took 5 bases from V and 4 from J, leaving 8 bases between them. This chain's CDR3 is CASSPDVYGYTF. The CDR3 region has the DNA TGTGCCAGTAGTCCCGACGTCTATGGCTACACCTTC. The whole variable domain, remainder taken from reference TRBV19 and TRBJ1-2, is DGGITQSPKYLFRKEGQNVTLSCEQNLNHDAMYWYRQDPGQGLRLIYYSQIVNDFQKGDIAEGYSVSREKKESFPLTVTSAQKNPTAFYLCASSPDVYGYTFGSGTRLTVV.

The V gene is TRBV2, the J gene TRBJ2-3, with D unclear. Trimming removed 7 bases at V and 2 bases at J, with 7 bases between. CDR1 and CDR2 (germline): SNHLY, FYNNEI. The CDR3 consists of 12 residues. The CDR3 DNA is TGTGCCAGCAAGGGTTCCACAGATACGCAGTATTTT. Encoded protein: CASKGSTDTQYF.

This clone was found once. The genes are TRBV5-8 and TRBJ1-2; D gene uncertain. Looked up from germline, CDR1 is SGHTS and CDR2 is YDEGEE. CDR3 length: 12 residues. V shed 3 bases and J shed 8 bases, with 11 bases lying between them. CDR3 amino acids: CASSYDRWGYTF. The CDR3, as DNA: TGTGCCAGCAGCTACGATCGGTGGGGCTACACCTTC.